This paragraph covers one TCR beta chain sequence. Its matching antigen is unknown. V was clipped by 0 bases and J by 6 bases; unmatched bases: 3. This CDR3 spans 15 amino acids. CDR1 is SGHRS and CDR2 is YFSETQ in the germline V gene. The data belong to a study of CD8+ T cells in alopecia areata. Background on the study: Patients remained on tofacitinib for 6 to 18 months and then went 6 months without it. Study observations and caveats: Normal scalp showed lower clonality than lesional scalp, especially alopecia totalis/universalis. TCR sharing across patients was less clear than in mice, possibly HLA-related.

Extracted from the samples, RNA was reverse transcribed into cDNA to serve as the sequencing template. Libraries were prepared by immunoSEQ multiplex PCR; TCRdb keeps only in-frame clonotypes and omits some of them. Of about 210,000 clones detected, about 64% appear once; the ten largest clones hold about 4.2%. Treatment given: oral pan-JAK inhibitor, 5-10 mg twice daily. PBMCs were stained for CD3, CD4 and CD8, and CD4+ and CD8+ T cells were sorted. This rearrangement joins TRBV5-1 to TRBJ1-2; 12 nucleotides agree with TRBD1. This receptor was taken from a human donor with alopecia areata. The material sequenced was CD4+ T cells sorted from blood, taken at week 4, from a patient treated with tofacitinib. The CDR3 is CASSLEGQGAHGYTF. In DNA form, the CDR3 reads TGCGCCAGCAGCTTGGAGGGACAGGGGGCGCATGGCTACACCTTC.